Sequencing of this TCR beta chain was carried out in a study of beta chain features in type 1 diabetes. The authors reverse transcribed all of the isolated RNA, so sequencing captured expressed TCRB transcripts. Data came from immunoSEQ multiplex PCR; TCRdb stores just in-frame clones and leaves some out. The table has under 500,000 clones, approximately 28% seen once. This clone was observed a few times. Its matching antigen is unknown. General observations from the study: Cells expressing TCR highly could be over-represented by cDNA sequencing.

V gave up 0 bases and J gave up 3 bases, with 8 bases separating them. CDR3 size: 14 residues. CDR1 is SGHRS and CDR2 is YFSETQ in the germline V gene. Material: naive CD4+ T cells from blood. The TCR sequence derives from a man aged 18 to 35 in good health. The V and J genes are TRBV5-1 and TRBJ2-3, with D perhaps being TRBD1 or TRBD2 (5 bases each). CDR3 region: CASSLDGTTDTQYF. The DNA of the CDR3 is TGCGCCAGCAGCTTGGATGGGACGACAGATACGCAGTATTTT.